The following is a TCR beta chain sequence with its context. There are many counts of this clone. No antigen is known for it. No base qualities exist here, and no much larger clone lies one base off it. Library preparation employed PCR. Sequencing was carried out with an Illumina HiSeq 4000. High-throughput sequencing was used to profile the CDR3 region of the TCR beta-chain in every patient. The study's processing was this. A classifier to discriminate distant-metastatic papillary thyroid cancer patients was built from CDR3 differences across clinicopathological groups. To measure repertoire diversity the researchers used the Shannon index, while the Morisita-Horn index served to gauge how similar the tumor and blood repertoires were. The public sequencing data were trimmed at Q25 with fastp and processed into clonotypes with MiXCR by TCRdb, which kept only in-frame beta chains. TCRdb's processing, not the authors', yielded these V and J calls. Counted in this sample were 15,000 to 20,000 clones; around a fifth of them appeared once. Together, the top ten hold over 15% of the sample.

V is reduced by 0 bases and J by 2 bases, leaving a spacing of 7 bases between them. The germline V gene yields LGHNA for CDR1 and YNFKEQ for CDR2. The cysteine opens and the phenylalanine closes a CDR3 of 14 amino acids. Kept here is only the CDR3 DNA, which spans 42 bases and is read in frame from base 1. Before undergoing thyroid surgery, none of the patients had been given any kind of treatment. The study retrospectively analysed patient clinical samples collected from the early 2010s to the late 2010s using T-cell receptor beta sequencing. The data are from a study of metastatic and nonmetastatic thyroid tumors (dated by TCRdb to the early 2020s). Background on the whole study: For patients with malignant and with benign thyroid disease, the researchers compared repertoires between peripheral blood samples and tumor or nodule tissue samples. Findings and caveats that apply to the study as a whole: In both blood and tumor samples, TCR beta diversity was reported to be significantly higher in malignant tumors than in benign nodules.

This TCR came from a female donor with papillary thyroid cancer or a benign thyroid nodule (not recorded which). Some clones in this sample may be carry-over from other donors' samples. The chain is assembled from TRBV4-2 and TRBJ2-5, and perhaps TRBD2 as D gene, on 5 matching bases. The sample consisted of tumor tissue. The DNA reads TGTGCCAGCAGCCAAGATTCGGGGCAAGAGACCCAGTACTTC. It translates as CASSQDSGQETQYF.